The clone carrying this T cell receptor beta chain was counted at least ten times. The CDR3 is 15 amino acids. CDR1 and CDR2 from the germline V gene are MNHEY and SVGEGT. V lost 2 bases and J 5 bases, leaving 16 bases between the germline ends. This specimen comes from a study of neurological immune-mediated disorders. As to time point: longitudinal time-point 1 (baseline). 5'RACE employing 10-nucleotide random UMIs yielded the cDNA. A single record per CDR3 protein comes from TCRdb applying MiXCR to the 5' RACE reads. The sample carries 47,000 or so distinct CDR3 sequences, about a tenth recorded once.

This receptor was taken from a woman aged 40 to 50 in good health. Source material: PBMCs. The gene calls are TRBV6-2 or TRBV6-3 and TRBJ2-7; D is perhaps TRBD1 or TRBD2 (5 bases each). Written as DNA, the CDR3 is TGTGCCAGCAGTTACAAGGGGAGCTATACGGACGAGCAGTACTTC. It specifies CASSYKGSYTDEQYF.